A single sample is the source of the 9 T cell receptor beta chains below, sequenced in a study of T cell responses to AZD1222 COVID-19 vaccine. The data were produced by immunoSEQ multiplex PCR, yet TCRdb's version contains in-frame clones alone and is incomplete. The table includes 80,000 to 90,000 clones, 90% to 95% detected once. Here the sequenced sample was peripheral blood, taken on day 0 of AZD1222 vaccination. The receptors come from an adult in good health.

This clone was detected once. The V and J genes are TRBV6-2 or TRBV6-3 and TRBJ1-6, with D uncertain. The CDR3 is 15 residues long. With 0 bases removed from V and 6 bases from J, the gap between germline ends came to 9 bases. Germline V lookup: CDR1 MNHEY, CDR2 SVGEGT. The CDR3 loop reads CASSYSETLNSPLHF. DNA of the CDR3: TGTGCCAGCAGTTACTCGGAGACTCTTAATTCACCCCTCCACTTT.

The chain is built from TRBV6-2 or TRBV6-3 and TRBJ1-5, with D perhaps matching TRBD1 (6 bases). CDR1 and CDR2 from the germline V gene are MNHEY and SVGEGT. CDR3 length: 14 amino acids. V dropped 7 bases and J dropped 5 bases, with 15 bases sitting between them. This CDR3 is CASTPGGGDQPQHF. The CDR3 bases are TGTGCCAGCACCCCTGGGGGGGGCGATCAGCCCCAGCATTTT.

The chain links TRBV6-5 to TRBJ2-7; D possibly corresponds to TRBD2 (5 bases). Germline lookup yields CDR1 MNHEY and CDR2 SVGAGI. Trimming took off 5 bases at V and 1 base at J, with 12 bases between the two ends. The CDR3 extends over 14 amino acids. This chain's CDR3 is CASSRSTGSYEQYF. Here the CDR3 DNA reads TGTGCCAGCAGTCGTAGTACGGGATCCTACGAGCAGTACTTC.

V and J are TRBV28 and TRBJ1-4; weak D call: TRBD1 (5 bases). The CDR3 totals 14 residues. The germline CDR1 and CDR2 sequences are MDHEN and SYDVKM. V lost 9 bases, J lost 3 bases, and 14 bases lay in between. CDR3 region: CASLASGANEKLFF. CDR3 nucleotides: TGTGCCAGTCTGGCATCGGGGGCTAATGAAAAACTGTTTTTT.

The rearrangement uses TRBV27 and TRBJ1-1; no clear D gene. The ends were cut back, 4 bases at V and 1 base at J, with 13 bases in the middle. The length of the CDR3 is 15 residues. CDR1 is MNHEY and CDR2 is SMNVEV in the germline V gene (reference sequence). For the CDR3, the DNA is TGTGCCAGCAGTTCCCAACCAGCCAAGAACACTGAAGCTTTCTTT. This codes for CASSSQPAKNTEAFF.

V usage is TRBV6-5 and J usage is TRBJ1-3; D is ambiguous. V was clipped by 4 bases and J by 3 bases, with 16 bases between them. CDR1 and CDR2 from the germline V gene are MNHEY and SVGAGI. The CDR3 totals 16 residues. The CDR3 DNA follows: TGTGCCAGCAGTTCCCACTTCCTTGGTTATGGAAACACCATATATTTT. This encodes CASSSHFLGYGNTIYF.

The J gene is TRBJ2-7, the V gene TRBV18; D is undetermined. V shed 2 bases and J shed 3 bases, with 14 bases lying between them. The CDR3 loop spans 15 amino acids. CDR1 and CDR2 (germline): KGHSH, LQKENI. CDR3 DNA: TGTGCCAGCTCACCAGTAATGACAAAATTCTACGAGCAGTACTTC. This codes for CASSPVMTKFYEQYF.

CDR3 nucleotide sequence: TGTGCCAGTAGCCTGGGGTCATGGGAGACCCAGTACTTC. As protein: CASSLGSWETQYF. V and J are TRBV19 and TRBJ2-5; D gene uncertain. This CDR3 has 13 residues. The ends were cut back, 6 bases at V and 5 bases at J, with 13 bases in the middle. Germline loops: CDR1 LNHDA, CDR2 SQIVND (reference sequence).

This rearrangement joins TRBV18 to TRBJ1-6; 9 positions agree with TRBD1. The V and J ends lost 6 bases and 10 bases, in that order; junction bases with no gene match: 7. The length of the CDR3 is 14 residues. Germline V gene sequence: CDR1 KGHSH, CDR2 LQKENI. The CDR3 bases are TGTGCCAGCTCCACAGGGGGCGCAGAATCACCCCTCCACTTT. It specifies CASSTGGAESPLHF.